This entry features one T cell receptor (beta chain) sequence. Its target is not known. Relative to the germline gene, one junction end is altered; a read error may explain this. This sample stems from a study of T cells in narcolepsy. Study in general: Healthy controls were enrolled alongside patients with narcolepsy type 1 or type 2.

Libraries were prepared by immunoSEQ multiplex PCR; TCRdb keeps only in-frame clonotypes and omits some of them. The data contain approximately 30,000 clones, approximately 80% of them singletons. Regarding the study as a whole: In some patient and control memory CD4+ samples, autoreactive clones were absent. Comparing one patient's CSF and blood CD4+ clonotypes highlighted HCRT- and TRIB2-specific autoreactive clonotypes. Healthy controls reportedly lacked the autoreactive clonotypes serially found in patients' blood.

Germline V CDR1 and CDR2: SEHNR, FQNEAQ (reference sequence). The CDR3 sequence is 14 residues long. This TCR came from a human donor with narcolepsy. This chain uses TRBV7-9 with TRBJ1-2; no definite D call. Sequenced material: CD45RA- memory CD4+ T cells from PBMCs. The CDR3 loop is CASSLAGIFYGYIF. CDR3 coding DNA: TGTGCCAGCAGCTTGGCTGGAATCTTCTATGGCTACATCTTC.